The 23 T cell receptor beta chains reported below all come from one sample, sequenced in a study of blood T cell repertoires in COVID-19. Sequencing was performed with immunoSEQ multiplex PCR; in TCRdb, only in-frame clones are kept and a portion is missing. The top ten clones hold roughly 23% of a sample with 80,000 to 95,000 clones, about 84% of them seen once. Material: peripheral blood. These receptors came from a man of 80 years or more with active or convalescent COVID-19.

This clone was recorded only once. V and J are TRBV7-2 and TRBJ1-5; 10 bases line up with TRBD1. V lost 5 bases, J lost 1 base, and 2 bases stayed unmatched. CDR1 and CDR2 (germline): SGHTA, FQGNSA. The CDR3 has 15 residues. The CDR3 DNA follows: TGTGCCAGCAGCCGGGACAGGGGAAGCAATCAGCCCCAGCATTTT. Translated, it gives CASSRDRGSNQPQHF.

The chain joins TRBV7-2 to TRBJ2-3; 8 bases fit TRBD1. V lost 4 bases, J lost 6 bases, and 9 bases stayed unmatched. The CDR3 runs to 15 residues. Per germline, CDR1 SGHTA and CDR2 FQGNSA. This chain's CDR3 is CASSSRQGFGDTQYF. In DNA, the CDR3 is TGTGCCAGCAGCTCCCGACAGGGGTTCGGGGATACGCAGTATTTT. Supplemented by reference TRBV7-2 and TRBJ2-3, the full variable domain reads GAGVSQSPSNKVTEKGKDVELRCDPISGHTALYWYRQSLGQGLEFLIYFQGNSAPDKSGLPSDRFSAERTGGSVSTLTIQRTQQEDSAVYLCASSSRQGFGDTQYFGPGTRLTVL.

The rearrangement joins TRBV9 to TRBJ2-3, with TRBD2 matching 10 bases. The V gene end was trimmed by 4 bases and the J gene end by 8 bases; junction bases not matched to a gene: 10. This CDR3 has 15 amino acids. CDR1 is SGDLS and CDR2 is YYNGEE in the germline V gene. The CDR3 region has the DNA TGTGCCAGCAGCCCCTCCTTGGCTAGCGGGGGTACGCAGTATTTT. Translated, it gives CASSPSLASGGTQYF.

In this sample, this clone turned up a few times. The V and J genes are TRBV6-4 and TRBJ1-5, with 7 bases identical to TRBD1. This CDR3 has 15 residues. Trimming took 7 bases from V and 3 from J; bases not matched to a gene: 9. Germline V gene data show CDR1 as MRHNA and CDR2 as SNTAGT. The CDR3 DNA reads as TGTGCCAGCATTAGCGGGACAGCCTTCAATCAGCCCCAGCATTTT. The encoded protein is CASISGTAFNQPQHF.

The CDR3 DNA follows: TGTGCCAGCAGCCACAGGGGATCCCCAGGATCCTACGAGCAGTACTTC. Its translation: CASSHRGSPGSYEQYF. V gene TRBV7-2 combines with J gene TRBJ2-7, with 7 bases identical to TRBD1. CDR1 and CDR2 from the germline V gene are SGHTA and FQGNSA. J gave up 1 base and V 5 bases, and 11 bases lay outside the gene matches. There are 16 residues in the CDR3.

This clone showed up just once. The J gene is TRBJ1-5, the V gene TRBV6-5; the D is unclear. V dropped 2 bases and J dropped 2 bases, with 10 bases sitting between them. The CDR3 contains 15 residues. Germline CDR1 reads MNHEY; CDR2 reads SVGAGI. In DNA, the CDR3 is TGTGCCAGCAGTTACCGGGGAGCAGGCAATCAGCCCCAGCATTTT. Its protein is CASSYRGAGNQPQHF.

This clone came up once. The chain is built from TRBV11-2 and TRBJ1-1; 7 bases map to TRBD1. The ends lost 1 base at V and 1 base at J; junction bases unmatched: 3. There are 15 residues in the CDR3. Germline V gene lookup returns CDR1 SGHAT and CDR2 FQNNGV. The CDR3 DNA reads as TGTGCCAGCAGCTTAGGGGCAGGGGGGAACACTGAAGCTTTCTTT. Translating gives CASSLGAGGNTEAFF.

The genes are TRBV7-9 and TRBJ2-2; weak D call: TRBD2 (5 bases). The CDR3 runs 12 residues. Germline CDR1 reads SEHNR; CDR2 reads FQNEAQ (reference sequence). The V gene lost 2 bases and the J gene lost 13 bases, with 11 bases spanning the gap. CDR3 DNA: TGTGCCAGCAGCTTAAATAATCGGGGGCTGTTTTTT. Translating it yields CASSLNNRGLFF.

CDR3 region: CASSFFSGRRGGFYNEQFF. The CDR3 DNA reads as TGTGCCAGCAGTTTCTTCTCGGGCCGGCGGGGGGGCTTCTACAATGAGCAGTTCTTC. The chain employs TRBV28 and TRBJ2-1; 9 bases are shared with TRBD2. Unmatched junction bases numbered 15, after V lost 3 bases and J lost 3 bases. From germline, CDR1 is MDHEN and CDR2 SYDVKM. The CDR3 loop spans 19 amino acids.

This clone was counted only a few times. V usage is TRBV19 and J usage is TRBJ1-2; D is unresolved. Germline V gene lookup returns CDR1 LNHDA and CDR2 SQIVND (reference sequence). Trimming stripped 0 bases from V and 8 bases from J, with 10 bases between. The CDR3 spans 13 residues. CDR3: CASSIDTTVGYTF. CDR3 nucleotide sequence: TGTGCCAGTAGTATAGATACCACAGTCGGCTACACCTTC.

The rearrangement uses TRBV5-5 and TRBJ2-2; 10 bases fit TRBD1. V lost 5 bases, J lost 4 bases, and 5 bases stayed unmatched. Germline CDR1 and CDR2: SGHKS and YYEKEE (reference sequence). There are 15 residues in the CDR3. The CDR3 spells CASRRGTGVTGELFF. The CDR3, as DNA: TGTGCCAGCAGACGAGGGACAGGGGTCACCGGGGAGCTGTTTTTT.

The V call is TRBV6-5, the J call TRBJ1-2; D is ambiguous. The CDR3 loop spans 14 amino acids. The germline CDR1 and CDR2 sequences are MNHEY and SVGAGI. V lost 6 bases to trimming and J lost 9 bases, with 20 bases between them. CDR3 coding DNA: TGTGCCAGCAGACGAGAGGGTAGCACTATGCGCTACACCTTC. This encodes CASRREGSTMRYTF.

The chain links TRBV5-1 to TRBJ2-3; the match to TRBD2 covers 8 bases. This CDR3 spans 16 amino acids. In germline, CDR1 is SGHRS, CDR2 YFSETQ. V gave up 4 bases and J gave up 2 bases; unmatched junction bases: 9. CDR3 amino acids: CASSRVGAGDTDTQYF. In DNA form, the CDR3 reads TGCGCCAGCAGCCGGGTCGGAGCGGGGGACACAGATACGCAGTATTTT.

This sequence joins TRBV9 and TRBJ2-3; TRBD2 aligns across 8 bases. The J segment lost 5 bases and the V segment lost 6 bases, leaving 11 bases of the junction unmatched. The CDR3 has 15 residues. Germline V gives CDR1 SGDLS, CDR2 YYNGEE. The CDR3 DNA sequence: TGTGCCAGCAATTTAGCGGGGACCTTCCTAGATACGCAGTATTTT. Its translation: CASNLAGTFLDTQYF.

The gene calls are TRBV7-8 and TRBJ2-7; a weak D match, TRBD1 (5 bases). CDR1 and CDR2 (germline): SGHVS, FQNEAQ. V was pared by 1 base and J by 4 bases, with 11 bases between. The CDR3 is 14 amino acids. CDR3 amino acids: CASSLVQGGYEQYF. In nucleotides, the CDR3 is TGTGCCAGCAGCTTAGTCCAGGGTGGATACGAGCAGTACTTC.

CDR3 amino acids: CASSPTGLGNQPQHF. The DNA of the CDR3 is TGTGCCAGCTCACCTACAGGGTTGGGAAATCAGCCCCAGCATTTT. The rearrangement uses TRBV18 and TRBJ1-5; D may be TRBD1 (6 bases). The germline CDR1 and CDR2 sequences are KGHSH and LQKENI. Trimming shortened V by 3 bases and J by 4 bases, and 13 bases separated the two germline ends. This CDR3 is built from 15 residues.

This clone showed up just a few times. Other DNA sequences in this sample translate to the same CDR3. The chain has TRBV2 and TRBJ1-3; no clear D gene. The ends were cut back, 0 bases at V and 2 bases at J, with 8 bases in the middle. The germline CDR1 and CDR2 sequences are SNHLY and FYNNEI. The CDR3 sequence is 15 residues long. The CDR3 nucleotides are TGTGCCAGCAGTGAAGCCCGGAGTCCTGGAAACACCATATATTTT. Translated, it gives CASSEARSPGNTIYF.

The chain uses TRBV15 and TRBJ2-7; D is perhaps TRBD1 (6 bases). The CDR3 runs 14 residues. Germline V gene data show CDR1 as LNHNV and CDR2 as YYDKDF (reference sequence). The germline V and J ends were trimmed by 1 base and 0 bases, with 7 bases remaining between them. In nucleotides, the CDR3 is TGTGCCACCAGCAGAGGGACAGACTCCTACGAGCAGTACTTC. It yields the protein CATSRGTDSYEQYF.

This clone was detected a few times. The chain combines TRBV18 with TRBJ1-1; D not resolved. CDR1 KGHSH and CDR2 LQKENI come from the germline V gene. The CDR3 consists of 15 residues. The ends were cut back, 3 bases at V and 3 bases at J, with 14 bases in the middle. CDR3 bases: TGTGCCAGCTCACCCTTCGGGGATTGGGACACTGAAGCTTTCTTT. Amino acids: CASSPFGDWDTEAFF.

The chain has TRBV10-3 and TRBJ2-3; a possible D gene is TRBD2 (7 bases). CDR3 length: 15 residues. In germline, CDR1 is ENHRY, CDR2 SYGVKD. The V end lost 4 bases, the J end lost 5 bases, and 16 bases lay between the germline ends. Written as DNA, the CDR3 is TGTGCCATCAGTGGGCAACAGGGAGGGCAAGATACGCAGTATTTT. It is translated as CAISGQQGGQDTQYF.

This chain uses TRBV2 with TRBJ1-5; 10 nucleotides match TRBD1. The V segment lost 5 bases and the J segment 7 bases; nucleotides outside the gene matches: 8. Germline V gives CDR1 SNHLY, CDR2 FYNNEI. CDR3 length: 15 residues. CDR3 nucleotides: TGTGCCAGCAGTCGACAGGGGGCAGAAGGCCAGCCCCAGCATTTT. Amino acid sequence: CASSRQGAEGQPQHF.

The chain combines TRBV7-2 with TRBJ2-1, with 7 bases aligning to TRBD2. The CDR3 has 15 amino acids. In germline, CDR1 is SGHTA, CDR2 FQGNSA. V shed 4 bases and J 2 bases; nucleotides not matched to a gene: 5. CDR3 DNA sequence: TGTGCCAGCAGCTCCCGGGGGGTGACCTACAATGAGCAGTTCTTC. Translating gives CASSSRGVTYNEQFF. The variable domain in full, with the rest retrieved from reference TRBV7-2 and TRBJ2-1, is GAGVSQSPSNKVTEKGKDVELRCDPISGHTALYWYRQSLGQGLEFLIYFQGNSAPDKSGLPSDRFSAERTGGSVSTLTIQRTQQEDSAVYLCASSSRGVTYNEQFFGPGTRLTVL.

This chain uses TRBV6-4 with TRBJ2-1, with 8 bases identical to TRBD1. This CDR3 comprises 13 residues. The germline V gene encodes CDR1 MRHNA and CDR2 SNTAGT. V lost 4 bases and J lost 8; bases outside the gene matches: 4. The CDR3 DNA is TGTGCCAGCAGTGTAGACAGGGGAGATGAGCAGTTCTTC. Amino acid sequence: CASSVDRGDEQFF.